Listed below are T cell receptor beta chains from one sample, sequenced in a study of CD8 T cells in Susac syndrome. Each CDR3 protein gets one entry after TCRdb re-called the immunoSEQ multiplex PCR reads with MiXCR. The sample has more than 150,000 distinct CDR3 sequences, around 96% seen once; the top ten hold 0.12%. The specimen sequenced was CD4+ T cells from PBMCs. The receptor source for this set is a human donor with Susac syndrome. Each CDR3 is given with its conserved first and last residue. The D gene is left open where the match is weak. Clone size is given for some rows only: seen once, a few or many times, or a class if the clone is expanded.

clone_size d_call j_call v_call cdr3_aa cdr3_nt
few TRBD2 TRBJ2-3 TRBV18 CASSLAGDTDTQYF TGTGCCAGCTCACTAGCGGGAGACACAGATACGCAGTATTTT
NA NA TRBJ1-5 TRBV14 CASSRQKLYSNQPQHF TGTGCCAGCAGCCGACAGAAACTATATAGCAATCAGCCCCAGCATTTT
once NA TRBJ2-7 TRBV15 CATSFTPQSGEQYF TGTGCCACCAGCTTTACCCCCCAGAGCGGCGAGCAGTACTTC
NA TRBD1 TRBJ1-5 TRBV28 CASSSTGYQPQHF TGTGCCAGCAGTTCGACAGGGTATCAGCCCCAGCATTTT
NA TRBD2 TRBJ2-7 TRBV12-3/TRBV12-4 CASRASGSVYEQYF TGTGCCAGCAGAGCCAGCGGGAGCGTCTACGAGCAGTACTTC
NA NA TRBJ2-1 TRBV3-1 CASSQTVSSYNEQFF TGTGCCAGCAGCCAGACGGTCTCCTCCTACAATGAGCAGTTCTTC
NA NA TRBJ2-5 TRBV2 CASTTDGETQYF TGTGCCAGCACGACAGATGGGGAGACCCAGTACTTC
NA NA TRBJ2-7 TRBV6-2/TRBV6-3 CASKTQTGNYEQYF TGTGCCAGCAAAACACAGACGGGAAACTACGAGCAGTACTTC
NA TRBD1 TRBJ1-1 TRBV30 CAWRPRQGELMNTEAFF TGTGCCTGGAGGCCGAGACAGGGGGAATTAATGAACACTGAAGCTTTCTTT
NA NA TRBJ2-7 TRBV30 CAWSVLLVKYEQYF TGTGCCTGGAGTGTCTTACTAGTAAAGTACGAGCAGTACTTC
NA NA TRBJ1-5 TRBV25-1 CASSESRYGSQHF TGTGCCAGCAGTGAATCGAGATACGGGTCCCAGCATTTT
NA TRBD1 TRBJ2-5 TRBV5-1 CASSLAGTVQETQYF TGCGCCAGCAGCTTGGCTGGGACAGTACAAGAGACCCAGTACTTC
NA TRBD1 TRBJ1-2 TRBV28 CASSSGDRTNYGYTF TGTGCCAGCAGTTCGGGGGACAGGACTAACTATGGCTACACCTTC
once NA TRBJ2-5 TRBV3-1 CASSQTSQETQYF TGTGCCAGCAGCCAGACTAGCCAAGAGACCCAGTACTTC
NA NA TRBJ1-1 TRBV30 CAWSADRNTEAFF TGTGCCTGGAGCGCGGACAGGAACACTGAAGCTTTCTTT
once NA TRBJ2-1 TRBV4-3 CASSQDKATYNEQFF TGCGCCAGCAGCCAAGATAAAGCGACGTACAATGAGCAGTTCTTC
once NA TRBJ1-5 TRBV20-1 CSAHGPAPSDNQPQHF TGCAGTGCTCACGGACCGGCCCCTTCGGACAATCAGCCCCAGCATTTT
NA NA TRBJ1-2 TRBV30 CASRIAGGSYGYTF TGTGCCTCCCGGATTGCAGGTGGATCCTATGGCTACACCTTC
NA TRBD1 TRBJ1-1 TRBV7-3 CASSEGGDNTEAFF TGTGCCAGCAGCGAAGGGGGCGATAACACTGAAGCTTTCTTT
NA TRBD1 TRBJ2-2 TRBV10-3 CAITGNPGQGAGDTGELFF TGTGCCATCACAGGGAACCCCGGACAGGGGGCGGGGGACACCGGGGAGCTGTTTTTT
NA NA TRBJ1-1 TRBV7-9 CAAGQGNTEAFF TGTGCCGCAGGGCAGGGGAACACTGAAGCTTTCTTT
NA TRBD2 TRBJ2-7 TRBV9 CASSPGAGGYEQYF TGTGCCAGCAGTCCTGGGGCGGGAGGCTACGAGCAGTACTTC
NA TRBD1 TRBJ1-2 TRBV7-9 CASSPPSPQGYYGYTF TGTGCCAGCAGCCCCCCCTCCCCACAGGGGTACTATGGCTACACCTTC
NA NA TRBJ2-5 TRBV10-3 CAISESREAKATQYF TGTGCCATCAGTGAGTCGAGGGAGGCCAAAGCGACCCAGTACTTC
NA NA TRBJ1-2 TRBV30 CAWSPRGAGGYTF TGTGCCTGGAGTCCCCGGGGGGCTGGGGGCTACACCTTC
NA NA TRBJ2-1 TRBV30 CAWSVRRTGTYNEQFF TGTGCCTGGAGTGTACGCCGGACGGGGACCTACAATGAGCAGTTCTTC